This entry is about one TCR beta chain. Its antigen remains unidentified. The data derive from a study of persistence of HIV-infected CD4 T cells. Overlapping HIV-1 Gag 15-mer peptides at approximately 1 ug per peptide per mL were used. Memory cells lacking CD40L and CD69 with high CD45RO were sorted. The ends were cut back, 6 bases at V and 5 bases at J, with 16 bases in the middle. The CDR3 loop spans 14 amino acids. Germline V gene data show CDR1 as MNHEY and CDR2 as SMNVEV (reference sequence). The libraries were made with immunoSEQ version 4 in survey mode. Profiled with immunoSEQ multiplex PCR; TCRdb holds only in-frame clones, not every one. This sample has tens of thousands of clones, with roughly 75% found just once.

This TCR was recovered from an adult man with HIV who was CMV-seropositive. The chain carries TRBV27 and TRBJ1-1; D is perhaps TRBD1 (6 bases). The sequencing used CD4+ T cells sorted from PBMCs after roughly 19-hour stimulation, collected from a patient who received antiretroviral therapy. CDR3 sequence: CASSLLGARTEAFF. The DNA of the CDR3 is TGTGCCAGCAGCCTTCTGGGGGCGCGAACTGAAGCTTTCTTT.